Given below is one T cell receptor beta chain in context. The specificity of this receptor is unknown. Base quality data are lacking; no much larger clone is found one base away. Genomic DNA was isolated from the sorted cells so that the TCRbeta CDR3 region could be sequenced. TCRbeta CDR3 regions were sequenced using the immunoSEQ Assay. TCRdb obtained this table from immuneACCESS and retained in-frame rearrangements with V and J assigned. These tables miss some clones; where compared with another copy, unresolved V genes account for less than half of the shortfall, and the remainder is unexplained. Here the sample has more than 65,000 clones; around 84% occur a single time. Roughly 0.89% of the sample belongs to the ten largest clones. The CDR3 has 12 amino acids, counting the end cysteine and phenylalanine. Just the 36-base CDR3 DNA is kept, in frame starting at base 1. CDR1 and CDR2 were assigned from the germline V gene (reference sequence) as SGHKS and YYEKEE. Relative to germline, V is 0 bases shorter and J is 13 bases shorter, with 13 bases between their ends.

Patients with autoimmune disease history or receiving systemic immunosuppression were excluded from the trial. Peripheral blood for TCR sequencing was collected from all dose cohorts at baseline, on cycle 4 day 1, and on cycle 7 day 1. Samples were obtained from an open-label, multicenter, first-in-human phase I dose-escalation trial of ivuxolimab. The trial enrolled adults with locally advanced or metastatic head and neck squamous cell, hepatocellular, melanoma or renal cell carcinoma. Before TCR sequencing, CD4+ and CD8+ T cells were separately sorted from peripheral blood. The data derive from a study of OX40 agonist ivuxolimab in advanced cancers. For the study in its entirety: Ivuxolimab, which targeted the costimulatory receptor OX40 (CD134), was an agonistic, fully human IgG2 monoclonal antibody. Intravenous ivuxolimab was administered to patients every 2 weeks at six dose levels: 0.01, 0.1, 0.3, 1.5, 3 and 10 mg/kg. Among the roughly 50 dose-escalation patients, around 19 had hepatocellular carcinoma, roughly 15 melanoma, 9 renal cell carcinoma and 9 head and neck cancer. In the dose-escalation cohort, 82.7% of patients were male, and the mean age was around 65 years with a range of roughly 23 to 79. Prior anti-PD-1, anti-PD-L1 or anti-CTLA-4 therapy was permitted, and 30% to 45% of dose-escalation patients had received checkpoint inhibitors. Partial responses occurred in three dose-escalation patients, of whom one had hepatocellular carcinoma and two had cutaneous melanoma. The point of sequencing TCRbeta in the periphery was to test whether ivuxolimab changed TCR sequence diversity and drove clonal T-cell expansion. The paper reports the monotherapy dose-escalation portion (N of about 54 patients) of the phase I ivuxolimab trial. Points the paper makes about the study in general: After ivuxolimab, expanded clones were on average more numerous among CD8+ T cells than among CD4+ T cells. Clonal expansion of both CD4+ and CD8+ blood T cells was observed from baseline to week 6 at doses 0.1 to 3.0 mg/kg. In the 0.1-3.0 mg/kg groups, partial responders had among the lowest normalized peripheral clonal expansion, particularly in CD8+ T cells. Low levels of normalized T-cell clonal expansion were also seen in some nonresponding patients. Antigen specificity was not determined for the clonally expanded peripheral T cells.

The chain couples TRBV5-5 to TRBJ1-1; the D gene cannot be resolved reliably. The receptor comes from an adult with an advanced solid tumor such as melanoma, head and neck, liver or kidney cancer. The starting material was CD4+ or CD8+ T cells sorted from blood, obtained in a trial of the OX40 agonist ivuxolimab. The nucleotide sequence reads TGTGCCAGCAGCTTGGAGCTGAGAAGCCTTTTCTTT. This codes for CASSLELRSLFF.